The following is a T cell receptor (beta chain) sequence with its context. The antigen remains unidentified. Some clones are missing from TCRdb's copy, which holds only in-frame ones; the method was immunoSEQ multiplex PCR. This sample yields roughly 110,000 clones, of which around nine tenths are seen a single time; 5% to 8% belongs to the top ten. The data originate from a study of T cell responses to AZD1222 COVID-19 vaccine. Study observations and caveats: Seropositivity was recorded at baseline in only a handful of AZD1222 recipients. Spike-spanning, vaccine-associated CD4 TCRs were dominant at 160-218 and 743-854. Epitopes outside B.1.351 and B.1.1.7 mutated regions reportedly drew nearly half of spike TCRs. Two AZD1222 administrations were followed by greater Spike-specific TCR breadth and depth.

Germline V lookup: CDR1 KGHSH, CDR2 LQKENI. V lost 3 bases and J 6 bases, leaving 14 bases between the germline ends. The CDR3 consists of 14 residues. This chain links TRBV18 with TRBJ1-2, with D uncertain. This sample comprised peripheral blood, obtained 28 days after the second AZD1222 dose. This clonotype was obtained from an adult who received the AZD1222 COVID-19 vaccine. The chain's CDR3 is CASSPGTEGDGYTF. The CDR3 DNA follows: TGTGCCAGCTCACCCGGAACAGAGGGTGATGGCTACACCTTC.